Sequencing of this TCR beta chain was carried out in a study of blood T cell repertoires in COVID-19. The V end was cut by 8 bases, the J end by 6 bases, with 26 bases between. Germline V CDR1 and CDR2: LNHNV, YYDKDF (reference sequence). The CDR3 covers 17 residues. Authors' methods: Amplification with reference gene primers provided the estimates of nucleated cell counts. Generated by immunoSEQ multiplex PCR, the TCRdb table keeps only in-frame clones and is missing some. V, J and clone size derive from that table, while D and trimming were established from the DNA sequence. Here the sample spans 250,000 to 350,000 clones, roughly 90% being singletons.

The sample consisted of PBMCs or T cells enriched from blood (not recorded which). This receptor was obtained from a woman aged 18-29 years with acute COVID-19. The rearrangement links TRBV15 to TRBJ1-5; D is unclear. CDR3 bases: TGTGCCACCGCGCTAAGTTCCCAGTTAGCCAGCCGTCAGCCCCAGCATTTT. Its protein product is CATALSSQLASRQPQHF.